These T cell receptor beta chains were read from a single sample in a study of T cell responses to AZD1222 COVID-19 vaccine. Assay used: immunoSEQ multiplex PCR; TCRdb lists only in-frame clones, some missing. This repertoire shows 120,000 or so clones, approximately 90% found once; its top ten account for about 7%. The sample consisted of peripheral blood, taken on day 0 of AZD1222 vaccination. These receptors came from an adult in good health. The CDR3 runs from the conserved cysteine through the conserved F or W. D genes are given only for firm matches. Only part of the rows carry a size: once, few, many, or a class if the clone is expanded.

d_gene	abundance	v_gene	j_gene	CDR3nt	CDR3aa
-	-	TRBV4-1	TRBJ2-3	TGCGCCAGCAGCCAACACTACACAGATACGCAGTATTTT	CASSQHYTDTQYF
TRBD2	-	TRBV2	TRBJ2-2	TGTGCCAGAGGGACTAGCGGGAGAACCGGGGAGCTGTTTTTT	CARGTSGRTGELFF
-	-	TRBV28	TRBJ2-1	TGTGCCAGCAGTTTGGGTGAGCAGTTCTTC	CASSLGEQFF
TRBD1	-	TRBV28	TRBJ2-7	TGTGCCAGCAGTTTATGGACAGGGGGCAGGAACGAGCAGTACTTC	CASSLWTGGRNEQYF
TRBD1	-	TRBV28	TRBJ1-6	TGTGCCACAGGACAGGGTAGTTCACCCCTCCACTTT	CATGQGSSPLHF
-	once	TRBV6-5	TRBJ1-2	TGTGCCAGCAGTTTCGCAGGTCGGGGTGGCTACACCTTC	CASSFAGRGGYTF
TRBD1	few	TRBV3-1/TRBV3-2	TRBJ1-4	TGTGCCAGCTCTCTAGGCAGGGGGGGTGAAAAACTGTTTTTT	CASSLGRGGEKLFF
TRBD1	-	TRBV3-1/TRBV3-2	TRBJ1-1	TGTGCCAGCAGCCAACAGGGGGCCCCTAACACTGAAGCTTTCTTT	CASSQQGAPNTEAFF
TRBD2	once	TRBV7-9	TRBJ2-5	TGTGCCAGCAGCTTCTGGTCTAGCGGGAGGGGAGAGGAGACCCAGTACTTC	CASSFWSSGRGEETQYF
TRBD1	-	TRBV6-6	TRBJ1-3	TGTGCCAGCAGTTATACCGGGACAGGGGGTGGAAACACCATATATTTT	CASSYTGTGGGNTIYF
TRBD2	-	TRBV24-1	TRBJ2-1	TGTGCCACCAGTGACGGGGGGGGAGCGGGGAGCTCCTACAATGAGCAGTTCTTC	CATSDGGGAGSSYNEQFF
TRBD2	-	TRBV19	TRBJ2-2	TGTGCCAGTAGTTCGGCGGGAGGGAACACCGGGGAGCTGTTTTTT	CASSSAGGNTGELFF
-	-	TRBV21-1	TRBJ1-2	TGTGCCAGCCGCCGGGCCCCAAACCGGGGTCACTATGGCTACACCTTC	CASRRAPNRGHYGYTF
TRBD1	-	TRBV2	TRBJ1-6	TGTGCCAGCACCGCTCCCCTGGACAGGGCGGGATCACCCCTCCACTTT	CASTAPLDRAGSPLHF
-	-	TRBV4-3	TRBJ1-3	TGCGCCAGCAGCCTGGGTTTTAAGCCCTCTGGAAACACCATATATTTT	CASSLGFKPSGNTIYF
TRBD2	-	TRBV24-1	TRBJ2-3	TGTGCCACCAGCAGAGCGGGAAGCACAGATACGCAGTATTTT	CATSRAGSTDTQYF
TRBD1	-	TRBV28	TRBJ2-3	TGTGCCAGCAGTTCGATCCGGGACAGGGTAACAGATACGCAGTATTTT	CASSSIRDRVTDTQYF
TRBD2	-	TRBV10-2	TRBJ2-3	TGCGCCAGCAGTGAATATTTAGCGGGAGGGAGCACAGATACGCAGTATTTT	CASSEYLAGGSTDTQYF
TRBD1	-	TRBV4-3	TRBJ1-2	TGCGCCAGCAGCCAAGTCCTACAGGGGGCAAGCTATGGCTACACCTTC	CASSQVLQGASYGYTF
-	-	TRBV10-3	TRBJ2-3	TGTGCCATCAGTGCAGGAGATACGCAGTATTTT	CAISAGDTQYF
-	-	TRBV30	TRBJ2-7	TGTGCCGGGGGGCGCGCTCGTTACGAGCAGTACTTC	CAGGRARYEQYF
-	-	TRBV27	TRBJ1-2	TGTGCCAGCAGTTTATCACAGGGAACTTATGGCTACACCTTC	CASSLSQGTYGYTF